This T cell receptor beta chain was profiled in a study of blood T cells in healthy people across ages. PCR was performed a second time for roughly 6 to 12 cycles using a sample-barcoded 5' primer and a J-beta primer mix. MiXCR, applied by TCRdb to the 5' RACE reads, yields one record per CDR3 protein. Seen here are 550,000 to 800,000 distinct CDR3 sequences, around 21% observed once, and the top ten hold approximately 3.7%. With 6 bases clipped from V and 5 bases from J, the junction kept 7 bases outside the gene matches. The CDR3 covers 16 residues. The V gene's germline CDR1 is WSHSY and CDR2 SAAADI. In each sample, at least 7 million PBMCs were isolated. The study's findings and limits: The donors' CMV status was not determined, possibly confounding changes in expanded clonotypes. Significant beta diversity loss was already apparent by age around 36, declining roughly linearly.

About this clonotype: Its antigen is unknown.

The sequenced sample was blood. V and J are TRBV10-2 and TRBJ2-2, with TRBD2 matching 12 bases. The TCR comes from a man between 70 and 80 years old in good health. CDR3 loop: CASRDTSGGPTGELFF. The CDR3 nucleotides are TGCGCCAGCAGGGACACTAGCGGGGGGCCTACCGGGGAGCTGTTTTTT.